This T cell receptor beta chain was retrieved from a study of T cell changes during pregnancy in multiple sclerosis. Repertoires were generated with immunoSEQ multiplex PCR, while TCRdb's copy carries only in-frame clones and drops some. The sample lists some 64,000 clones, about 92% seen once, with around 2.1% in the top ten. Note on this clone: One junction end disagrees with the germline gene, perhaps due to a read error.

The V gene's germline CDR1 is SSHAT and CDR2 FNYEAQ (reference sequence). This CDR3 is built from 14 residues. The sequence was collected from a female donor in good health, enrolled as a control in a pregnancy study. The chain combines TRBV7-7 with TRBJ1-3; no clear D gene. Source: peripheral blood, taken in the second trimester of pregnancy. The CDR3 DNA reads TGTGCTAGCAGTTCGGGTCCCTCTGGAAACACCATATATTTT. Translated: CASSSGPSGNTIYF.